Below are 14 T cell receptor beta chains sequenced from a single sample in a study of Graves' ophthalmopathy and Graves' hyperthyroidism. Amplification of the TCR beta CDR3 regions used RNA transcripts (as template). The workflow started with a first-round RT-PCR run with HTBI primers and then moved on to a second-round multiplex PCR. Using its own MiXCR run on the multiplex PCR reads, TCRdb lists one record per CDR3 protein. The sample lists about 16,000 distinct CDR3 sequences; about 43% were seen once. Sequencing was carried out using peripheral blood. The receptors were gathered from a woman aged 40 to 50 with stable Graves' hyperthyroidism.

The chain couples TRBV12-3 or TRBV12-4 to TRBJ1-6, with 10 bases identical to TRBD1. CDR3 length: 15 residues. The junction had 5 bases not matched to a gene; V was cut back by 3 bases and J by 9 bases. The DNA for the CDR3 is TGTGCCAGCAGTTTCGGGACAGGGGTCGGTTCACCCCTCCACTTT. Translation gives CASSFGTGVGSPLHF.

The chain is built from TRBV20-1 and TRBJ2-6; D may be TRBD1 (6 bases). The length of the CDR3 is 14 residues. Trimming took 6 bases from V and 0 from J, leaving 9 bases between them. CDR1 DFQATT and CDR2 SNEGSKA come from the germline V gene (reference sequence). CDR3 nucleotide sequence: TGCAGTGCCGAAGGGGGCTCTGGGGCCAACGTCCTGACTTTC. Translated, it gives CSAEGGSGANVLTF.

The V call is TRBV30, the J call TRBJ2-3; tentative D call: TRBD1 (5 bases). The CDR3 contains 14 residues. Germline V CDR1 and CDR2: GTSNPN, SVGIG (reference sequence). V was trimmed by 2 bases and J by 0 bases, leaving 9 bases between them. CDR3 region: CAWSTPGSTDTQYF. CDR3 in DNA: TGTGCCTGGAGTACACCAGGGAGCACAGATACGCAGTATTTT.

Of note for this clonotype: At one end, the junction sequence differs from germline, possibly due to a read error. The genes are TRBV7-2 and TRBJ1-2; 12 positions agree with TRBD1. CDR3 length equals 16 residues. Looked up from germline, CDR1 is SGHTA and CDR2 is FQGNSA. The CDR3, as DNA: TGTGCAAGCAGTCCGCCGGGACAGGGGGCGGTCTATGGCTACACCTTC. Protein: CASSPPGQGAVYGYTF.

The chain links TRBV2 to TRBJ2-5, with 9 bases that match TRBD1. The CDR3 covers 14 residues. With V trimmed by 4 bases and J by 6 bases, 6 bases remained unmatched. The germline CDR1 and CDR2 sequences are SNHLY and FYNNEI. The CDR3 DNA reads TGTGCCAGCAGTGGGACAGGGGAGGAAAAGACCCAGTACTTC. Translating it yields CASSGTGEEKTQYF.

The chain combines TRBV6-5 with TRBJ2-1, with 8 bases matching TRBD2. CDR3 length: 14 residues. The germline gives CDR1 MNHEY, CDR2 SVGAGI. The trim removed 6 bases at V and 12 bases at J, leaving 13 bases unmatched. The CDR3 nucleotides are TGTGCCAGCAGCACCTCCGGGACTAGGTTGGGGCAGTTCTTC. It specifies CASSTSGTRLGQFF.

This clonotype is classed as medium-sized. The CDR3 loop is CASSPDGYEQYF. As DNA, the CDR3 is TGTGCCAGCAGCCCCGACGGCTACGAGCAGTACTTC. The chain uses TRBV7-9 and TRBJ2-7, with D uncertain. The V and J ends lost 5 bases and 3 bases respectively, with 8 bases between them. Per germline, CDR1 SEHNR and CDR2 FQNEAQ (reference sequence). This CDR3 is built from 12 residues. Based on the CDR3 plus reference TRBV7-9 and TRBJ2-7, the full variable domain is DTGVSQNPRHKITKRGQNVTFRCDPISEHNRLYWYRQTLGQGPEFLTYFQNEAQLEKSRLLSDRFSAERPKGSFSTLEIQRTEQGDSAMYLCASSPDGYEQYFGPGTRLTVT.

Notes on this clonotype: This sequence may be a read error, since a much larger clone differs from it by one base. The conserved closing phenylalanine or tryptophan is absent in this CDR3, likely reflecting a read error. The chain carries TRBV5-1 and TRBJ1-1; D is undetermined. This CDR3 is built from 12 residues. V was cut by 1 base and J by 3 bases, with 4 bases left in between. Looked up from germline, CDR1 is SGHRS and CDR2 is YFSETQ. CDR3 loop: CASSLYDTEAFL. The CDR3 region has the DNA TGCGCCAGCAGCTTGTATGACACTGAAGCTTTCTTG.

This clonotype was detected ten times or more. This chain links TRBV20-1 with TRBJ1-4; D is perhaps TRBD1 (5 bases). V lost 5 bases, J lost 0 bases, and 10 bases lay in between. Germline V CDR1 and CDR2: DFQATT, SNEGSKA (reference sequence). The CDR3 contains 14 residues. The CDR3 sequence: CSAFPGATNEKLFF. CDR3 coding DNA: TGCAGTGCTTTCCCGGGGGCAACTAATGAAAAACTGTTTTTT.

V usage is TRBV10-1 and J usage is TRBJ2-3; 7 nucleotides agree with TRBD2. The CDR3 extends over 16 amino acids. Trimming cost V 0 bases and J 3 bases; bases outside gene matches: 6. Per germline, CDR1 WNHNN and CDR2 SYGVQD (reference sequence). The CDR3 protein is CASSESGDYITDTQYF. The CDR3 DNA follows: TGCGCCAGCAGTGAGTCGGGGGACTACATAACAGATACGCAGTATTTT.

In its sample, this clonotype was seen once. V and J are TRBV10-3 and TRBJ2-1; no clear D. CDR3 length: 15 residues. Trimming took 3 bases from V and 5 from J, leaving 14 bases between them. The germline gives CDR1 ENHRY, CDR2 SYGVKD. Here the CDR3 DNA reads TGTGCCATCAGTGAAGTTACCAACGGACACAATGAGCAGTTCTTC. It translates to CAISEVTNGHNEQFF.

This chain uses TRBV7-3 with TRBJ1-1; D remains unclear. Germline V gene lookup returns CDR1 SGHTA and CDR2 FQGTGA. The CDR3 is 13 residues long. The V end was cut by 5 bases, the J end by 1 base, with 8 bases between. CDR3 protein: CASSHNTNTEAFF. CDR3 sequence (DNA): TGTGCCAGCAGCCACAACACGAACACTGAAGCTTTCTTT.

This clonotype was detected ten times or more. The CDR3 region is CSAPRGFSSYNEQFF. In nucleotides, the CDR3 is TGCAGTGCTCCCAGAGGGTTCAGCTCCTACAATGAGCAGTTCTTC. The rearrangement joins TRBV20-1 to TRBJ2-1; weak D call: TRBD2 (5 bases). Trimming stripped 5 bases from V and 0 bases from J, with 14 bases between. CDR1 DFQATT and CDR2 SNEGSKA come from the germline V gene (reference sequence). This CDR3 is built from 15 residues.

This chain connects TRBV7-2 to TRBJ2-7; D possibly uses TRBD1 or TRBD2 (5 bases each). There are 15 residues in the CDR3. CDR1 SGHTA and CDR2 FQGNSA come from the germline V gene. V was trimmed by 2 bases and J by 2 bases, leaving 13 bases between them. CDR3 loop: CASSLTSGGAYEQYF. In nucleotides, the CDR3 is TGTGCCAGCAGCTTAACTAGTGGGGGTGCCTACGAGCAGTACTTC.